This T cell receptor beta chain stems from a study of PD-1 blockade in classical Hodgkin lymphoma (dated by TCRdb to the early 2020s). Background on the whole study: Nivolumab dosing was 3 mg/kg intravenously every 2 weeks, continuing until either disease progression or unacceptable toxicity. A peripheral blood immune signature of response to PD-1 blockade in classical Hodgkin lymphoma was defined using TCR beta sequencing and CyTOF. Paper-wide results and their limitations: Lower diversity was seen in patients whose nivolumab began less than 1 year after ASCT, and these patients were left out of later analyses so that immune reconstitution would not confound the results. Newly diagnosed patients were reported to have lower baseline TCR diversity than healthy donors, and relapsed/refractory patients were reported to have lower baseline TCR diversity still. A significant rise by C4D1 was seen in CD4+ but not CD8+ TCR diversity (p=0.0027 vs p=0.16), with the rise being most apparent in complete responders (p=0.02). Trial patients achieving complete response had baseline diversity similar to newly diagnosed patients, whereas partial responders and progressors had significantly lower diversity. The study covered only a single clinical trial cohort, and the causes of the repertoire differences, possibly disease activity or prior therapy, were still not defined.

The Qiagen DNeasy kit was used to extract genomic DNA both from unsorted PBMCs and from the negatively selected CD4+ and CD8+ fractions. TCR beta CDR3 regions were amplified by immunoSEQ multiplex PCR using primers annealing to V and J segments. A synthetic immune receptor repertoire was used to minimize amplification bias, and any remaining bias was removed computationally after sequencing. Processing in the source paper ran as follows. Custom Python scripts were used to quantify repertoire diversity as the Shannon entropy index. The unsorted, CD4+ and CD8+ repertoires were each analyzed separately, with the exception of combined analyses, where CD4+ and CD8+ sequences were merged in silico. Clonal expansion was defined as a frequency increase of at least 2-fold after treatment compared with C1D1, and clones undetected at baseline were assigned a pseudocount of 0.5. Singleton clones were defined as clones with 0 or 1 copy at C1D1, and non-singleton clones were defined as clones with 2 or more copies. Clones expanded in unsorted samples were assigned a CD4+, CD8+ or unknown annotation through matching of protein sequences in sorted samples from the same patient. Diversity changes from C1D1 to C4D1 were tested in paired samples using Wilcoxon tests. TCRdb stores this immuneACCESS table with in-frame sequences only. Part of the clones is absent; in the studies checked, under half of the shortfall reflects unresolved V genes, and no reason is known for the rest. The V and J calls and clone size are taken from that table; D and trimming were inferred from the DNA. The sample table lists around 150,000 clones, less than 80% of them with a count of one. The ten largest clones represent roughly 9.8% of the sample.

The sample's time point label, decoded: cycle 2 day 1 (C2D1) of nivolumab. Every trial patient had relapsed following autologous stem cell transplantation, and prior brentuximab vedotin exposure was what differed among cohorts A, B and C. A total of approximately 51 patients with relapsed/refractory classical Hodgkin lymphoma made up the trial cohort, and each patient's best overall response was complete response, partial response or progressive disease. Trial patients were treated with single-agent nivolumab in the multi-cohort phase II CheckMate 205 trial. Best overall response was determined by an independent review committee according to the 2007 International Working Group response criteria. Trial PBMCs were collected immediately before nivolumab initiation (C1D1) and during therapy at cycle 2 day 1 and cycle 4 day 1. Peripheral blood was collected in 8 mL Vacutainer Cell Preparation Tubes, from which PBMCs were isolated by centrifugation and then cryopreserved.

Comment on this clone: Its specific antigen is unknown. Base qualities are missing; no much larger clone stands one base away. The sample has other DNA sequences that encode this CDR3 too.

This TCR came from a human donor with classical Hodgkin lymphoma. The sequencing here drew on peripheral blood mononuclear cells (PBMCs), taken before the second cycle of nivolumab.

The nucleotides are TGTGCCAGCAGCTTAATTGGGGGGGAGACCCAGTACTTC. Translated, it gives CASSLIGGETQYF. The sequence joins TRBV7-3 to TRBJ2-5; matching of 6 bases hints at TRBD2 as the D gene. V and J are truncated by 1 base and 5 bases respectively, leaving an intervening sequence of 8 bases. Sequences SGHTA (CDR1) and FQGTGA (CDR2) are obtained from the germline V gene. From cysteine to phenylalanine, the CDR3 is 13 amino acids long. The only DNA kept is the CDR3, 39 bases in frame from the first base.